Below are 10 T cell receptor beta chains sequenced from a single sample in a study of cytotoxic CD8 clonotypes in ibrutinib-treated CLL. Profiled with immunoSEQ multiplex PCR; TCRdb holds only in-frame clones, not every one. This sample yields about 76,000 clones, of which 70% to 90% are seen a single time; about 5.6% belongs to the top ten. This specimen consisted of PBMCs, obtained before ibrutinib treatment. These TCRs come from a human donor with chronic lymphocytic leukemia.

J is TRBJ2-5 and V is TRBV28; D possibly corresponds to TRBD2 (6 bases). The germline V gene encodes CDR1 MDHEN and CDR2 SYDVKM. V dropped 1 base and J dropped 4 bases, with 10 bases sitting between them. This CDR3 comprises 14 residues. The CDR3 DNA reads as TGTGCCAGCAGTTTATATGGGGGGTCAGAGACCCAGTACTTC. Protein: CASSLYGGSETQYF.

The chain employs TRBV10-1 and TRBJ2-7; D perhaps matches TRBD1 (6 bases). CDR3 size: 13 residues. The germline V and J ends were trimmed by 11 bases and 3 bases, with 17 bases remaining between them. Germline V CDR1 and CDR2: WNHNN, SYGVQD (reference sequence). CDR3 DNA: TGCGCCGATTCGGACAGCTACCTCTACGAGCAGTACTTC. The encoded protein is CADSDSYLYEQYF.

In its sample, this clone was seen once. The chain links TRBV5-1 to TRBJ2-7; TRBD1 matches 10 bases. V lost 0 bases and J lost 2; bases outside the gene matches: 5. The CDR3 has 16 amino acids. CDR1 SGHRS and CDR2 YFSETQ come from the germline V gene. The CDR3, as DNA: TGCGCCAGCAGCTTGGTGTGGACAGGGGGGCCCTACGAGCAGTACTTC. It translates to CASSLVWTGGPYEQYF.

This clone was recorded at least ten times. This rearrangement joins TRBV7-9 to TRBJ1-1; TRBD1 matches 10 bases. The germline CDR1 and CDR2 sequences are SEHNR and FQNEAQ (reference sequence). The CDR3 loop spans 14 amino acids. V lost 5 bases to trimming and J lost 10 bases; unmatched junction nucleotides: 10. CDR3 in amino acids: CASSLPGQGHSAFF. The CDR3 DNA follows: TGTGCCAGCAGCCTTCCGGGACAGGGGCACTCAGCTTTCTTT.

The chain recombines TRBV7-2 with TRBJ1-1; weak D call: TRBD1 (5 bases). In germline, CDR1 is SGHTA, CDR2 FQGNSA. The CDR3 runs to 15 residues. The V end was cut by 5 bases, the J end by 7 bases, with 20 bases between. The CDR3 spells CASSRARVGTIEAFF. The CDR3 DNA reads TGTGCCAGCAGCAGAGCCAGGGTAGGGACTATTGAAGCTTTCTTT.

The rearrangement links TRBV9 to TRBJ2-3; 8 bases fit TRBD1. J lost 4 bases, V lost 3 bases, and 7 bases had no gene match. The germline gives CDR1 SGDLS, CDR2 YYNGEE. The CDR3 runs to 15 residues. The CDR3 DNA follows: TGTGCCAGCAGCGGACCGGGACAGGCTGCAGATACGCAGTATTTT. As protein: CASSGPGQAADTQYF.

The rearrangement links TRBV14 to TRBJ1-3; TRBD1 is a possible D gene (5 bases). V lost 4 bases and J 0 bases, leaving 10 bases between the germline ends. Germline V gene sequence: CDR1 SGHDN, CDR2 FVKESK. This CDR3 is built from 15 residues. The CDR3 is CASSLPGNSGNTIYF. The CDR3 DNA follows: TGTGCCAGCAGCCTACCAGGGAACTCTGGAAACACCATATATTTT.

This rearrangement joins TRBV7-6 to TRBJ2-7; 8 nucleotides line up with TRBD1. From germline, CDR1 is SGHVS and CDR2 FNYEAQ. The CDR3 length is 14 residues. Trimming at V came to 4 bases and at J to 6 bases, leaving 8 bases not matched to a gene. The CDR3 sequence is CASSSTGQGGEQYF. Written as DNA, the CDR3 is TGTGCCAGCAGCTCGACTGGACAGGGCGGCGAGCAGTACTTC.

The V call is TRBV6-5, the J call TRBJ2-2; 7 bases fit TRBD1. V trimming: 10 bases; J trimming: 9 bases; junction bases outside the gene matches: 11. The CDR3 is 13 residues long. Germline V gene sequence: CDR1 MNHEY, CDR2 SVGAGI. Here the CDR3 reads CATIKTGARELFF. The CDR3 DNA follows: TGTGCCACCATTAAAACAGGGGCACGGGAGCTGTTTTTT.

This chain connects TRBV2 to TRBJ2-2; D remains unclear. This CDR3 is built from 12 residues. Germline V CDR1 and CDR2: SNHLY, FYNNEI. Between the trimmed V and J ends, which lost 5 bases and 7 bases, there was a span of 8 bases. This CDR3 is CASSTDVGELFF. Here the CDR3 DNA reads TGTGCCAGCAGTACCGACGTCGGGGAGCTGTTTTTT.